This T cell receptor beta chain was sequenced in a study of shared clonotypes between healthy human individuals. Deep-level settings were used for running the assay. Assay used: immunoSEQ multiplex PCR; TCRdb lists only in-frame clones, some missing. The table has about 500,000 clones, around 77% seen once. V was trimmed by 6 bases and J by 2 bases, leaving 8 bases between them. The CDR3 loop spans 12 amino acids. Germline loops: CDR1 MDHEN, CDR2 SYDVKM. Concerning this clone: Different DNA sequences within this sample yield the same CDR3.

The chain couples TRBV28 to TRBJ2-7, with D uncertain. This sequence was found in a woman between 35 and 50 years old in good health. Some clones in this sample may be carry-over from other donors' samples. Specimen: PBMCs. The CDR3 spells CASSHPPYEQYF. For the CDR3, the DNA is TGTGCCAGCAGCCATCCACCCTACGAGCAGTACTTC.